These 3 T cell receptor beta chains originate from one sample sequenced in a study of T cell responses to AZD1222 COVID-19 vaccine. Assay: immunoSEQ multiplex PCR; the TCRdb copy retains only in-frame clones and omits some. This sample has over 60,000 clones, with roughly 84% found just once. The specimen was peripheral blood, collected on day 0 of AZD1222 vaccination. Receptor source: an adult in good health.

The chain is built from TRBV18 and TRBJ2-7; D gene uncertain. Germline V gene data show CDR1 as KGHSH and CDR2 as LQKENI. Trimming took off 2 bases at V and 2 bases at J, with 10 bases between the two ends. The CDR3 totals 14 residues. The DNA of the CDR3 is TGTGCCAGCTCACCAGAGGTCACCACCTACGAGCAGTACTTC. It specifies CASSPEVTTYEQYF. The full variable domain, completed using reference TRBV18 and TRBJ2-7, is NAGVMQNPRHLVRRRGQEARLRCSPMKGHSHVYWYRQLPEEGLKFMVYLQKENIIDESGMPKERFSAEFPKEGPSILRIQQVVRGDSAAYFCASSPEVTTYEQYFGPGTRLTVT.

For the CDR3, the DNA is TGTGCCAGCAGCGAAGGGACTAGCGGGTTCAATGAGCAGTTCTTC. It specifies CASSEGTSGFNEQFF. The J gene is TRBJ2-1, the V gene TRBV5-6; 12 bases agree with TRBD2. Germline CDR1 and CDR2: SGHDT and YYEEEE. The V and J ends lost 4 bases and 6 bases, in that order; junction bases with no gene match: 5. The CDR3 runs to 15 residues.

This clone has only one observation. The chain combines TRBV20-1 with TRBJ2-7, with 7 nucleotides matching TRBD1. This CDR3 spans 10 amino acids. Germline trimming cut 4 bases from V and 12 bases from J; bases unmatched to any gene: 6. Germline V CDR1 and CDR2: DFQATT, SNEGSKA (reference sequence). The CDR3 spells CSATDRVPYF. DNA of the CDR3: TGCAGTGCTACCGACAGGGTCCCGTACTTC.